This T cell receptor beta chain derives from a study of T cells in Graves' hyperthyroidism and ophthalmopathy. For the study at large: Peripheral blood was collected at initial diagnosis, before any treatment.

The CDR3 regions of TCR beta were amplified from RNA transcripts. The HTBI primer set was used in a first-round RT-PCR of the TCR CDR3. MiXCR, applied by TCRdb to the multiplex PCR reads, yields one record per CDR3 protein. The table has around 350,000 distinct CDR3 sequences, over 12% seen once. Unmatched junction bases numbered 3, after V lost 1 base and J lost 3 bases. The CDR3 runs to 15 residues. Germline V gene lookup returns CDR1 LNHNV and CDR2 YYDKDF (reference sequence). The table lists this clonotype with a few counts. Its matching antigen is unknown. Study-level points and caveats: Within blood appeared most thyroid clonotypes that had expanded above 0.001.

Diagnosis rested on symptoms, serum thyroxine and TRAb, thyroid ultrasound, and orbital computed tomography. This receptor was identified in a woman between 55 and 75 years old with Graves' ophthalmopathy. The sample comprised blood. The gene calls are TRBV15 and TRBJ2-7; 10 bases align to TRBD1. The CDR3 DNA is TGTGCCACCAGCAGAGGGAGGACAGGGGGCTACGAGCAGTACTTC. It is translated as CATSRGRTGGYEQYF.